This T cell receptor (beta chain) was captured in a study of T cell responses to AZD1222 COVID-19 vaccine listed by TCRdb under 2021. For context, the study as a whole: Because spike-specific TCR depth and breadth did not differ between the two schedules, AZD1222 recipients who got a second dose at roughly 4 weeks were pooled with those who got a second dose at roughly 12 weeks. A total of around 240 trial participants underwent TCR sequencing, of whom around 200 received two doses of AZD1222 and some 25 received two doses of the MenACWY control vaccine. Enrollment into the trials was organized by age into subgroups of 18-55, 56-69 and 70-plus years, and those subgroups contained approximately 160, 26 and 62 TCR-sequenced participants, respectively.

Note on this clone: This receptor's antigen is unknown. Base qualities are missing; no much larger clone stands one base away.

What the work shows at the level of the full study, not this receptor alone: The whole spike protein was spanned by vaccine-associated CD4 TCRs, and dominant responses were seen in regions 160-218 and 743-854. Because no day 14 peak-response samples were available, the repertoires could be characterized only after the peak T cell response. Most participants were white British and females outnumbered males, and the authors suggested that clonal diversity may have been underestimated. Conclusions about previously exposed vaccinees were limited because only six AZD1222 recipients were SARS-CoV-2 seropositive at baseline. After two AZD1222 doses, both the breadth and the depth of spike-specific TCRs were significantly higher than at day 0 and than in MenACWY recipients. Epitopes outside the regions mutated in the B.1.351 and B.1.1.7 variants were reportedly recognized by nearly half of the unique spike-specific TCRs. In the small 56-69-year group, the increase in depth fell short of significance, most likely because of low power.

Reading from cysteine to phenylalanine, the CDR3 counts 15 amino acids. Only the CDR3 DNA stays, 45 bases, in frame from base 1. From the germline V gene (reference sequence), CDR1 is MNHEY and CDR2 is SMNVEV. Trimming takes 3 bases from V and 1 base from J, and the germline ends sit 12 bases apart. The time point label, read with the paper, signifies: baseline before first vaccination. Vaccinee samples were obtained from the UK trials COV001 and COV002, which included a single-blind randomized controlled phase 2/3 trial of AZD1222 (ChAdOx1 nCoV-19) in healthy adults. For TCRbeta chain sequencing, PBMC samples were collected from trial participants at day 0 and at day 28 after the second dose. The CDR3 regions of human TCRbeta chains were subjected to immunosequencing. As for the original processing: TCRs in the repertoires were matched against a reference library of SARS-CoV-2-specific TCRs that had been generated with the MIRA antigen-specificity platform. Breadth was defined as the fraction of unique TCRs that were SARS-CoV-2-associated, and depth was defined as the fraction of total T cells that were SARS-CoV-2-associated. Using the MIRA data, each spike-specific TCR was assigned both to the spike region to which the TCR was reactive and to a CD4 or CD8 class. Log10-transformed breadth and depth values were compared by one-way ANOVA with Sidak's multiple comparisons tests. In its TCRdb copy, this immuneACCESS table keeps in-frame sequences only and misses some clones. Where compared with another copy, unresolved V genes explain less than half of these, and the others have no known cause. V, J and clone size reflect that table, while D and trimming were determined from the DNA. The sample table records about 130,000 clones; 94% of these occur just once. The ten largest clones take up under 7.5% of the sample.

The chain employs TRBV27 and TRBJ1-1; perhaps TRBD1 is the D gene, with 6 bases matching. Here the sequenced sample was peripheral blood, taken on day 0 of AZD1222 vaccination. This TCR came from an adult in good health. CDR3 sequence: CASSFIQGRNTEAFF. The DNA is TGTGCCAGCAGTTTCATCCAGGGGAGGAACACTGAAGCTTTCTTT.